This is a list of T cell receptor beta chains from one sample in a study of blood T cell repertoires in COVID-19. Only in-frame clones appear in the TCRdb table, and some are missing; sequencing was by immunoSEQ multiplex PCR. The profile shows about 100,000 clones, roughly two thirds of them singletons. Sequencing was performed on peripheral blood. The source is a man older than 75 with acute or convalescent COVID-19. Each CDR3 is given with its conserved first and last residue. D genes are given only for firm matches.

>TRBV5-6|NA
CASSLVGTNYEQYF
>TRBV28|NA
CASSLGGSENTQYF
>TRBV18|TRBD2
CASSPRSLAGANEQFF
>TRBV19|NA
CASGGTPGMEQYF
>TRBV28|NA
CASTRLVPWDEQYF
>TRBV28|TRBD2
CASSSPPSGSGDEQYF
>TRBV5-8|NA
CASSLGSSYEQYF
>TRBV10-3|NA
CATATLDEQFF
>TRBV6-5|TRBD2
CASSLAGFYEQYF
>TRBV10-3|TRBD1
CAINEGAASPLHF
>TRBV10-3|NA
CAISESNRVLSGNTIYF
>TRBV3-1/TRBV3-2|NA
CASSQEPGRGQPQHF
>TRBV4-1|TRBD2
CASSPTSVYSNTGELFF
>TRBV10-3|NA
CAISRDSYSYEQYF
>TRBV5-8|NA
CASSPRVHNYGYTF
>TRBV15|NA
CATSRDITQETQYF
>TRBV9|NA
CASSVGLENSPLHF
>TRBV28|NA
CTAQGSNQPQHF
>TRBV5-4|NA
CASSSLGAAYNEQFF
>TRBV28|TRBD1
CASSPGQMNTIYF
>TRBV19|TRBD1
CASSIDRDQPQHF